The rows below give T cell receptor beta chains drawn from one sample of a study of cytomegalovirus exposure and HLA in healthy donors. Clones were read by immunoSEQ multiplex PCR, and TCRdb kept only the in-frame ones, dropping some. This table holds fewer than 250,000 clones, approximately 87% found once. Sample: PBMCs. These receptors originate from a man between 18 and 35 years old in good health and CMV-seronegative. Each CDR3 is given with its conserved first and last residue. The order of the fields is CDR3 protein, CDR3 DNA, J gene, D gene, clone size, V gene. D genes are given only for firm matches. Only part of the rows carry a size: once, few, many, or a class if the clone is expanded.

CDR3aa: CASNTGGLYNEQFF; CDR3nt: TGTGCCAGTAATACAGGGGGTCTATACAATGAGCAGTTCTTC; j_gene: TRBJ2-1; d_gene: TRBD1; abundance: -; v_gene: TRBV28
CDR3aa: CASSLNVRGARGNTIYF; CDR3nt: TGTGCCAGCAGTTTAAACGTTCGGGGGGCAAGGGGAAACACCATATATTTT; j_gene: TRBJ1-3; d_gene: -; abundance: -; v_gene: TRBV28
CDR3aa: CASSLSPYSEAFF; CDR3nt: TGTGCCAGCAGTCTATCTCCCTACAGTGAAGCTTTCTTT; j_gene: TRBJ1-1; d_gene: -; abundance: -; v_gene: TRBV28
CDR3aa: CASSLTRTESHEQYF; CDR3nt: TGTGCCAGCAGCCTGACACGAACGGAATCCCACGAGCAGTACTTC; j_gene: TRBJ2-7; d_gene: -; abundance: few; v_gene: TRBV5-4
CDR3aa: CASSVAGSEKLFF; CDR3nt: TGTGCCAGCAGCGTAGCGGGGAGTGAAAAACTGTTTTTT; j_gene: TRBJ1-4; d_gene: -; abundance: -; v_gene: TRBV9
CDR3aa: CASVGGTSHYEQYF; CDR3nt: TGCGCCAGCGTCGGGGGGACTAGTCACTACGAGCAGTACTTC; j_gene: TRBJ2-7; d_gene: TRBD2; abundance: -; v_gene: TRBV23-1
CDR3aa: CASSHYQGYTF; CDR3nt: TGTGCCAGCAGCCACTACCAGGGTTACACCTTC; j_gene: TRBJ1-2; d_gene: -; abundance: -; v_gene: TRBV7-2
CDR3aa: CASSRAGAKETQYF; CDR3nt: TGTGCCAGCAGCCGGGCGGGAGCTAAAGAGACCCAGTACTTC; j_gene: TRBJ2-5; d_gene: TRBD2; abundance: -; v_gene: TRBV4-2
CDR3aa: CATSPDGDIHGYTF; CDR3nt: TGTGCCACCAGTCCGGACGGGGATATTCACGGCTACACCTTC; j_gene: TRBJ1-2; d_gene: -; abundance: -; v_gene: TRBV15
CDR3aa: CASSLQGQPQHF; CDR3nt: TGTGCCAGCAGTCTACAGGGCCAGCCCCAGCATTTT; j_gene: TRBJ1-5; d_gene: -; abundance: -; v_gene: TRBV28
CDR3aa: CASSPRAGVFNEQFF; CDR3nt: TGTGCCAGCTCACCACGAGCGGGAGTTTTCAATGAGCAGTTCTTC; j_gene: TRBJ2-1; d_gene: TRBD2; abundance: -; v_gene: TRBV18
CDR3aa: CASSMTSGAYEQYF; CDR3nt: TGTGCCAGTAGTATGACTAGCGGGGCCTACGAGCAGTACTTC; j_gene: TRBJ2-7; d_gene: TRBD2; abundance: -; v_gene: TRBV19
CDR3aa: CASSRPRTGGRETQYF; CDR3nt: TGTGCCAGTAGTAGGCCAAGGACAGGGGGCCGGGAGACCCAGTACTTC; j_gene: TRBJ2-5; d_gene: TRBD1; abundance: -; v_gene: TRBV19
CDR3aa: CASSFTSGGAGTDTQYF; CDR3nt: TGTGCCAGCAGCTTCACTAGCGGGGGGGCCGGCACAGATACGCAGTATTTT; j_gene: TRBJ2-3; d_gene: TRBD2; abundance: -; v_gene: TRBV11-2
CDR3aa: CSVEDGTEAFF; CDR3nt: TGCAGCGTTGAAGACGGCACTGAAGCTTTCTTT; j_gene: TRBJ1-1; d_gene: -; abundance: -; v_gene: TRBV29-1
CDR3aa: CASRGRDTSTDTQYF; CDR3nt: TGTGCCAGCAGAGGCCGGGACACTAGCACAGATACGCAGTATTTT; j_gene: TRBJ2-3; d_gene: -; abundance: -; v_gene: TRBV6-4
CDR3aa: CASSLTMETEAFF; CDR3nt: TGCGCCAGCAGCCTTACGATGGAGACTGAAGCTTTCTTT; j_gene: TRBJ1-1; d_gene: -; abundance: -; v_gene: TRBV4-1
CDR3aa: CAWRIGGQYEQYF; CDR3nt: TGTGCCTGGAGGATAGGGGGACAATACGAGCAGTACTTC; j_gene: TRBJ2-7; d_gene: -; abundance: -; v_gene: TRBV30
CDR3aa: CASSETGYEQYF; CDR3nt: TGTGCCAGCAGCGAAACAGGGTACGAGCAGTACTTC; j_gene: TRBJ2-7; d_gene: -; abundance: -; v_gene: TRBV2
CDR3aa: CASSPPGLATGELFF; CDR3nt: TGTGCCAGCTCACCACCGGGACTAGCTACCGGGGAGCTGTTTTTT; j_gene: TRBJ2-2; d_gene: TRBD2; abundance: -; v_gene: TRBV18
CDR3aa: CASSVEGQQSSGNTIYF; CDR3nt: TGTGCCAGCAGCGTAGAAGGACAGCAGAGCTCTGGAAACACCATATATTTT; j_gene: TRBJ1-3; d_gene: -; abundance: many; v_gene: TRBV9
CDR3aa: CASSRRPDDDTQYF; CDR3nt: TGTGCCAGCAGTCGGAGGCCAGATGACGATACGCAGTATTTT; j_gene: TRBJ2-3; d_gene: -; abundance: -; v_gene: TRBV7-2
CDR3aa: CASSLLSSGGQFF; CDR3nt: TGTGCCAGCAGTCTTCTCTCTAGCGGGGGACAGTTCTTC; j_gene: TRBJ2-1; d_gene: TRBD2; abundance: -; v_gene: TRBV27
CDR3aa: CASSPSGSGANVLTF; CDR3nt: TGTGCCAGCTCACCCAGTGGCTCTGGGGCCAACGTCCTGACTTTC; j_gene: TRBJ2-6; d_gene: -; abundance: -; v_gene: TRBV18
CDR3aa: CASSSRGVSPLHF; CDR3nt: TGTGCCAGCAGCTCCAGGGGGGTATCACCCCTCCACTTT; j_gene: TRBJ1-6; d_gene: TRBD1; abundance: -; v_gene: TRBV7-9
CDR3aa: CASSLPGTGLLTGYTF; CDR3nt: TGTGCCAGCAGCTTGCCCGGGACAGGGCTCCTCACGGGCTACACCTTC; j_gene: TRBJ1-2; d_gene: TRBD1; abundance: -; v_gene: TRBV5-6
CDR3aa: CASSYQYNEQFF; CDR3nt: TGTGCCAGCAGTTATCAGTACAATGAGCAGTTCTTC; j_gene: TRBJ2-1; d_gene: -; abundance: -; v_gene: TRBV28
CDR3aa: CASSSGLAGGKAGSYNEQFF; CDR3nt: TGCGCCAGCAGCTCTGGACTAGCGGGAGGGAAGGCTGGCTCCTACAATGAGCAGTTCTTC; j_gene: TRBJ2-1; d_gene: TRBD2; abundance: -; v_gene: TRBV5-1
CDR3aa: CASSFETGGVETQYF; CDR3nt: TGTGCCAGCAGCTTCGAGACAGGAGGTGTGGAGACCCAGTACTTC; j_gene: TRBJ2-5; d_gene: -; abundance: once; v_gene: TRBV7-2
CDR3aa: CASSQDRQGLATNEKLFF; CDR3nt: TGCGCCAGCAGCCAAGATCGTCAGGGACTTGCAACTAATGAAAAACTGTTTTTT; j_gene: TRBJ1-4; d_gene: -; abundance: -; v_gene: TRBV4-3
CDR3aa: CASRDPVGLSYEQYF; CDR3nt: TGTGCCAGCAGGGACCCCGTGGGGCTCTCCTACGAGCAGTACTTC; j_gene: TRBJ2-7; d_gene: -; abundance: -; v_gene: TRBV28
CDR3aa: CASRQGNADSPLHF; CDR3nt: TGCGCCAGCAGACAGGGTAATGCTGATTCACCCCTCCACTTT; j_gene: TRBJ1-6; d_gene: -; abundance: once; v_gene: TRBV4-3
CDR3aa: CASSFGSGETQYF; CDR3nt: TGTGCCAGCAGTTTTGGTAGCGGCGAGACCCAGTACTTC; j_gene: TRBJ2-5; d_gene: -; abundance: -; v_gene: TRBV27
CDR3aa: CASSPTFLRAAYEQYF; CDR3nt: TGTGCCAGCAGTCCCACTTTTCTGCGGGCCGCCTACGAGCAGTACTTC; j_gene: TRBJ2-7; d_gene: -; abundance: -; v_gene: TRBV2
CDR3aa: CATDTYGGPRETQYF; CDR3nt: TGTGCCACCGACACCTATGGAGGGCCTCGAGAGACCCAGTACTTC; j_gene: TRBJ2-5; d_gene: -; abundance: -; v_gene: TRBV7-9
CDR3aa: CASSFGGSGDEQYF; CDR3nt: TGTGCCAGCAGCTTTGGGGGGAGTGGAGACGAGCAGTACTTC; j_gene: TRBJ2-7; d_gene: -; abundance: -; v_gene: TRBV11-2
CDR3aa: CASSSPGLAGGRPRGEQFF; CDR3nt: TGTGCCAGCAGCTCTCCGGGACTAGCGGGAGGACGTCCACGGGGTGAGCAGTTCTTC; j_gene: TRBJ2-1; d_gene: TRBD2; abundance: -; v_gene: TRBV7-9
CDR3aa: CASSFSGSDRDNEQFF; CDR3nt: TGTGCCAGCAGTTTCTCGGGGTCCGATCGTGACAATGAGCAGTTCTTC; j_gene: TRBJ2-1; d_gene: -; abundance: -; v_gene: TRBV13
CDR3aa: CASSPRMIQGGKLFF; CDR3nt: TGTGCCAGCTCACCACGAATGATACAGGGGGGAAAACTGTTTTTT; j_gene: TRBJ1-4; d_gene: TRBD1; abundance: -; v_gene: TRBV18
CDR3aa: CASSLGTLAGAGADTQYF; CDR3nt: TGCGCCAGCAGCTTGGGGACATTAGCTGGAGCGGGGGCAGATACGCAGTATTTT; j_gene: TRBJ2-3; d_gene: TRBD2; abundance: -; v_gene: TRBV5-1
CDR3aa: CASSSPGLDYEQYF; CDR3nt: TGTGCCAGCAGCTCTCCGGGACTAGACTACGAGCAGTACTTC; j_gene: TRBJ2-7; d_gene: TRBD2; abundance: -; v_gene: TRBV11-3
CDR3aa: CASSLVWDRYNEQFF; CDR3nt: TGTGCCAGCAGCTTAGTATGGGACAGATACAATGAGCAGTTCTTC; j_gene: TRBJ2-1; d_gene: TRBD1; abundance: -; v_gene: TRBV11-2
CDR3aa: CASSLGTGAGNTGELFF; CDR3nt: TGTGCCAGCAGCTTAGGAACGGGAGCCGGTAACACCGGGGAGCTGTTTTTT; j_gene: TRBJ2-2; d_gene: -; abundance: -; v_gene: TRBV7-2
CDR3aa: CASSLGWGGTNEQFF; CDR3nt: TGTGCCAGCAGTTTGGGCTGGGGCGGAACCAATGAGCAGTTCTTC; j_gene: TRBJ2-1; d_gene: -; abundance: -; v_gene: TRBV28
CDR3aa: CASSIDKAGNQETQYF; CDR3nt: TGTGCCAGTAGTATAGACAAAGCGGGGAACCAAGAGACCCAGTACTTC; j_gene: TRBJ2-5; d_gene: TRBD2; abundance: -; v_gene: TRBV19
CDR3aa: CASSEKSYSDTQYF; CDR3nt: TGTGCCAGCAGCGAAAAGTCCTACTCAGATACGCAGTATTTT; j_gene: TRBJ2-3; d_gene: -; abundance: -; v_gene: TRBV4-2
CDR3aa: CASSQDSGWAGGNEQFF; CDR3nt: TGCGCCAGCAGCCAAGACTCGGGTTGGGCAGGGGGCAATGAGCAGTTCTTC; j_gene: TRBJ2-1; d_gene: TRBD1; abundance: -; v_gene: TRBV4-1
CDR3aa: CSLQGGPEAFF; CDR3nt: TGCAGCCTTCAGGGGGGACCTGAAGCTTTCTTT; j_gene: TRBJ1-1; d_gene: TRBD1; abundance: -; v_gene: TRBV29-1
CDR3aa: CAVSKAGDADTQYF; CDR3nt: TGTGCCGTCTCGAAAGCGGGAGACGCGGATACGCAGTATTTT; j_gene: TRBJ2-3; d_gene: TRBD2; abundance: -; v_gene: TRBV6-5
CDR3aa: CASSLPNEGGTEAFF; CDR3nt: TGTGCCAGCAGCCTACCCAATGAGGGCGGCACTGAAGCTTTCTTT; j_gene: TRBJ1-1; d_gene: -; abundance: -; v_gene: TRBV11-3
CDR3aa: CASSLQGSADTQYF; CDR3nt: TGCGCCAGCAGCTTACAGGGATCAGCAGATACGCAGTATTTT; j_gene: TRBJ2-3; d_gene: -; abundance: -; v_gene: TRBV5-1
CDR3aa: CASSRGLAVETQYF; CDR3nt: TGTGCCAGCAGTCGAGGACTAGCGGTAGAGACCCAGTACTTC; j_gene: TRBJ2-5; d_gene: TRBD2; abundance: -; v_gene: TRBV27
CDR3aa: CASSVGQGNYEQYF; CDR3nt: TGTGCCAGCAGCGTGGGACAGGGAAACTACGAGCAGTACTTC; j_gene: TRBJ2-7; d_gene: TRBD1; abundance: once; v_gene: TRBV7-3